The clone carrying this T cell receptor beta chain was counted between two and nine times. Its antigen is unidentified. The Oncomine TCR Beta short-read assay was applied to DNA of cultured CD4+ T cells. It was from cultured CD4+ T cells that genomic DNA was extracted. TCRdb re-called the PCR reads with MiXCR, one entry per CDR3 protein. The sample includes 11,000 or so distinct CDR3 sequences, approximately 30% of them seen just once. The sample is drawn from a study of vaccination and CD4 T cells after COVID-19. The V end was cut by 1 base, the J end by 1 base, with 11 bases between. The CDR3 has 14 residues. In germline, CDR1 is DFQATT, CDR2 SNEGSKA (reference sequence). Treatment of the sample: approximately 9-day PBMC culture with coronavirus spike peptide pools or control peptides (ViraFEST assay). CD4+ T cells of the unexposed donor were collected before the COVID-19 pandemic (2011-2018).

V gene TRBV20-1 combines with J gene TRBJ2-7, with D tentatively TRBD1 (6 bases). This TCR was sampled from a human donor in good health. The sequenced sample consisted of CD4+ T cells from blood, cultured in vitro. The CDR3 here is CSARVRGNSYEQYF. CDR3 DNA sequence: TGCAGTGCTAGAGTAAGGGGGAATTCCTACGAGCAGTACTTC.